One sample yielded the 21 T cell receptor beta chains listed below, sequenced in a study of T cells expressing NK-cell markers. For each CDR3 protein, TCRdb gives one entry from its re-call of the 5' RACE reads, without DNA. The sample has about 190,000 distinct CDR3 sequences; the top ten hold just over 20%. Input material: blood T cells: a sorted CD56 or NKG2C T cell subset, CD4+ or CD8+ T cells, or bulk PBMC T cells (not recorded which). Receptors were obtained from a man aged 18 to 69 in good health.

The CDR3 here is CASSESQGVIDEQYF. V usage is TRBV2 and J usage is TRBJ2-7; the D call of TRBD1 rests on TCRdb alone, since no DNA is present to check it. The CDR3 totals 15 residues. Germline V gene lookup returns CDR1 SNHLY and CDR2 FYNNEI.

The chain has TRBV6-5 and TRBJ2-7; lacking DNA, the TRBD1 call made by TCRdb goes unchecked. CDR3 length: 15 amino acids. The V gene's germline CDR1 is MNHEY and CDR2 SVGAGI. Here the CDR3 reads CASSYSGTGNREQYF.

This chain uses TRBV12-3 or TRBV12-4 with TRBJ2-3; the D gene TCRdb calls, TRBD1, cannot be checked with no DNA. This CDR3 region has 12 residues. The CDR3 sequence is CASSLGTDAQYF.

The chain recombines TRBV10-3 with TRBJ2-2. Looked up from germline, CDR1 is ENHRY and CDR2 is SYGVKD. The CDR3 runs to 14 residues. The CDR3 spells CAISGTGSTGELFF.

The chain links TRBV20-1 to TRBJ2-2; absent DNA, TCRdb's TRBD1 call cannot be checked. CDR1 and CDR2 (germline): DFQATT, SNEGSKA (reference sequence). The CDR3 extends over 16 amino acids. The CDR3 loop reads CSARDLGKGHTGELFF.

The chain joins TRBV2 to TRBJ1-6. Germline values: CDR1 SNHLY, CDR2 FYNNEI. The CDR3 contains 13 residues. This chain's CDR3 is CASLGRQNSPLHF. Together with reference TRBV2 and TRBJ1-6, the CDR3 gives the full variable domain: EPEVTQTPSHQVTQMGQEVILRCVPISNHLYFYWYRQILGQKVEFLVSFYNNEISEKSEIFDDQFSVERPDGSNFTLKIRSTKLEDSAMYFCASLGRQNSPLHFGNGTRLTVT.

The chain recombines TRBV5-6 with TRBJ2-5; TCRdb indicates TRBD2, and absent DNA this call remains unverified. This CDR3 has 17 amino acids. CDR1 is SGHDT, CDR2 YYEEEE, per germline. The CDR3 sequence is CASSDSQGRTTQETQYF. Full variable domain (rest looked up from reference TRBV5-6 and TRBJ2-5): DAGVTQSPTHLIKTRGQQVTLRCSPKSGHDTVSWYQQALGQGPQFIFQYYEEEERQRGNFPDRFSGHQFPNYSSELNVNALLLGDSALYLCASSDSQGRTTQETQYFGPGTRLLVL.

V usage is TRBV3-1 and J usage is TRBJ2-1; without DNA, the TCRdb call of TRBD2 cannot be checked. Germline loops: CDR1 LGHDT, CDR2 YNNKEL (reference sequence). The CDR3 has 15 residues. The CDR3 spells CASSPGTYPYIEQFF.

The J gene is TRBJ2-3, the V gene TRBV11-2; as DNA is missing, the TRBD2 call by TCRdb cannot be tested. The CDR3 is 15 amino acids. In germline, CDR1 is SGHAT, CDR2 FQNNGV. The CDR3: CASSLDLAGSDTQYF.

J is TRBJ2-5 and V is TRBV7-9; TCRdb reports TRBD1, a call that lacks DNA to check it against. Germline V CDR1 and CDR2: SEHNR, FQNEAQ (reference sequence). This CDR3 has 15 residues. The CDR3 sequence is CASSLVQGQQETQYF. Complete variable domain (other parts from reference TRBV7-9 and TRBJ2-5): DTGVSQNPRHKITKRGQNVTFRCDPISEHNRLYWYRQTLGQGPEFLTYFQNEAQLEKSRLLSDRFSAERPKGSFSTLEIQRTEQGDSAMYLCASSLVQGQQETQYFGPGTRLLVL.

The J gene is TRBJ2-3, the V gene TRBV27; TCRdb indicates TRBD1, and absent DNA this call remains unverified. Germline-derived CDR1 and CDR2 are MNHEY and SMNVEV (reference sequence). The CDR3 extends over 16 amino acids. CDR3 region: CASSSHRGSHTDTQYF.

This chain connects TRBV3-1 to TRBJ2-1. The germline V gene encodes CDR1 LGHDT and CDR2 YNNKEL (reference sequence). This CDR3 spans 21 amino acids. The CDR3 reads CASSQWYGRQSRGAPYNEQFF.

The V gene is TRBV9, the J gene TRBJ2-7; TCRdb's D call, TRBD1, is unchecked because there is no DNA. Germline loops: CDR1 SGDLS, CDR2 YYNGEE. The CDR3 has 16 residues. The CDR3 sequence is CASSVGPADRGYEQYF.

The V gene is TRBV12-3 or TRBV12-4, the J gene TRBJ2-2; TCRdb names TRBD1, which stays unverified in the absence of DNA. The CDR3 contains 14 residues. This chain's CDR3 is CALGQLGAAGELFF.

The chain joins TRBV5-1 to TRBJ1-5. The length of the CDR3 is 15 residues. From germline, CDR1 is SGHRS and CDR2 YFSETQ. CDR3 amino acids: CASSGGIGPNQPQHF.

This chain uses TRBV5-4 with TRBJ2-2; TCRdb proposes TRBD1, but this gene call is untestable without DNA. This CDR3 region has 17 residues. Germline V CDR1 and CDR2: SGHNT, YYREEE (reference sequence). This CDR3 reads CASSLPPSTVNTGELFF.

The chain uses TRBV15 and TRBJ1-2; TCRdb proposes TRBD1, but this gene call is untestable without DNA. CDR3 length: 14 residues. Germline V gene sequence: CDR1 LNHNV, CDR2 YYDKDF (reference sequence). This CDR3 is CATSRDSTGDGYTF. Based on the CDR3 plus reference TRBV15 and TRBJ1-2, the full variable domain is DAMVIQNPRYQVTQFGKPVTLSCSQTLNHNVMYWYQQKSSQAPKLLFHYYDKDFNNEADTPDNFQSRRPNTSFCFLDIRSPGLGDTAMYLCATSRDSTGDGYTFGSGTRLTVV.

The J gene is TRBJ2-5, the V gene TRBV6-1; no DNA is available, so the TRBD1 call from TCRdb remains unchecked. Germline CDR1 is MNHNS and CDR2 is SASEGT. The CDR3 consists of 16 residues. The CDR3 sequence: CASSETGQGQQETQYF.

The V call is TRBV19, the J call TRBJ2-5; the TCRdb D gene call, TRBD1, has no DNA to confirm it. The CDR3 loop spans 14 amino acids. Germline CDR1 LNHDA, CDR2 SQIVND (reference sequence). CDR3 loop: CASSPRDAQETQYF.

The chain carries TRBV11-2 and TRBJ2-7; TCRdb's D call, TRBD2, is unchecked because there is no DNA. Germline values: CDR1 SGHAT, CDR2 FQNNGV. The CDR3 is 16 amino acids. The CDR3 loop is CASSLDERQGSYEQYF. Combining the CDR3 with reference TRBV11-2 and TRBJ2-7 gives the whole variable domain EAGVAQSPRYKIIEKRQSVAFWCNPISGHATLYWYQQILGQGPKLLIQFQNNGVVDDSQLPKDRFSAERLKGVDSTLKIQPAKLEDSAVYLCASSLDERQGSYEQYFGPGTRLTVT.

The gene calls are TRBV12-3 or TRBV12-4 and TRBJ2-2; the D call of TRBD2 rests on TCRdb alone, since no DNA is present to check it. CDR3 size: 14 residues. The chain's CDR3 is CASSWTSDAGELFF.